This T cell receptor (beta chain) comes out of a study of beta chain features in type 1 diabetes listed by TCRdb under 2018. The study in broad terms: Mean age, gender distribution, total cell number and subset yield did not differ between patients and healthy donors. A total of 100 million to 110 million sorted cells were examined across all samples, and a strong correlation was observed between cell number per subset and RNA yield. The study compared the TCRB repertoires of sorted circulating CD4+ T cell subsets in recently diagnosed type 1 diabetes patients with those in matched healthy donors. Whereas all 30 or so donors provided naive and central memory subsets, regulatory and stem cell-like memory subsets were isolated from just 8 patients and roughly eight healthy donors.

Each donor gave one peripheral blood draw, roughly 120 mL on average, collected into heparinised tubes. Using a panel that included CD45RO, CCR7, CD25, CD127, CD95 and CD27, naive, central memory, regulatory and stem cell-like memory CD4+ T cells were sorted on a BD FACSAria II. Every sorted population had a purity above 95%. PBMCs were isolated right away by Lymphoprep density gradient centrifugation and were stained directly, without culture. So that batch effects would be minimized, each experiment stained and sorted samples in pairs, pairing one healthy donor with one patient. Results the study describes overall, beyond this receptor: Patients with type 1 diabetes made fewer insertions and deleted more nucleotides at VDJ recombination sites, implying thymic rearrangement abnormalities. Because the HLA sub-analyses included only small numbers of individuals, any influence of HLA type on TCRB rearrangement was left unresolved. PCR may preferentially amplify shorter templates, but because patient and control samples were amplified and corrected together, any resulting skew would affect both groups equally. Naive, central memory and regulatory TCRB repertoires appeared to be more similar among patients than among healthy donors. Because cDNA was sequenced instead of genomic DNA, activated cells with high expression could be over-represented, although the groups did not differ in activation or CD3 levels. In all four CD4+ subsets, TCRB CDR3 length was moderately but significantly shorter in type 1 diabetes patients.

All of the isolated RNA was reverse transcribed with the High Capacity cDNA Reverse Transcription Kit, so expressed TCRB transcripts were sequenced. Deep immunoSEQ sequencing was applied to naive, central memory and regulatory T cell samples, giving an average of about 3.6 million total reads per sample. Sorted cells were lysed in RLT buffer, and RNA was extracted using DNase-treated RNeasy Micro or Mini kits according to cell number. To prevent cross-contamination, each cell subset was processed individually, whereas patient and healthy donor samples were processed jointly. The immunoSEQ multiplex PCR was used to amplify TCRB sequences from cDNA, yielding 87-bp fragments that span the CDR3 region. Amplicons were sequenced on the Illumina HiSeq platform. As for the authors' bioinformatics: PCR bias was corrected computationally using synthetic template baselines, and reads within Hamming distance 2 were collapsed, with unmergeable singletons discarded. By aligning reads against IMGT, V, D and J genes, CDR3 length, and insertions or deletions at six rearrangement sites were assigned. Within each subset, clonotype counts were normalized to the number of sorted cells before true diversity and Gini coefficients were calculated with the tcR R package. The overlap coefficient, calculated on TCRB nucleotide sequences, was used to quantify repertoire sharing. In TCRdb, the immuneACCESS table is reduced to in-frame sequences with V and J assigned. These tables do not hold every clone; where another copy was compared, an unresolved V gene accounts for under half, and the others remain unexplained. D and trimming come from the DNA, and the V and J calls and clone size come from that table. This sample comprises around 150,000 clones, about 9% of them detected only once. Over 0.5% of the sample rests with the top ten.

Only a few counts were recorded for this clone. The antigen it recognizes is unknown. Base qualities were left out, and no much larger clone turns up one base away. Specimen: central memory CD4+ T cells from blood. This clonotype was obtained from a woman aged 18-29 years with type 1 diabetes.

The CDR3 has the sequence CASTLYGGGWDTEAFF. The DNA is as follows: TGTGCCAGCACCCTATACGGCGGGGGTTGGGACACTGAAGCTTTCTTT. In this chain, TRBV18 is recombined with TRBJ1-1; possibly the D gene is TRBD1, per 5 matching bases. Measured from the cysteine to the phenylalanine, the CDR3 is 16 residues long. Just CDR3 DNA is preserved here, 48 bases in frame from base 1. The germline ends are 22 bases apart after V is trimmed by 8 bases and J by 3 bases. From a lookup of the germline V gene, CDR1 and CDR2 are KGHSH and LQKENI.